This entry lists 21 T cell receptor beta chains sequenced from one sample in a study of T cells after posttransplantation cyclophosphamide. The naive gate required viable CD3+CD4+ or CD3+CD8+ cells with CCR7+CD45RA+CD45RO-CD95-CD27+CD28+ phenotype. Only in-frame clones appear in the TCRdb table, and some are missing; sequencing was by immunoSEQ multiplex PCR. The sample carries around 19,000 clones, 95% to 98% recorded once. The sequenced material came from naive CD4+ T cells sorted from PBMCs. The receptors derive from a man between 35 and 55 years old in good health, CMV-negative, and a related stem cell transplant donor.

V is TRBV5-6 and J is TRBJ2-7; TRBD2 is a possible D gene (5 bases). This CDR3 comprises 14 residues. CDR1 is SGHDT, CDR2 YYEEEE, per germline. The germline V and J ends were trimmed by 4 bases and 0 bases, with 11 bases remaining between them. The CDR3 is CASSRWGASYEQYF. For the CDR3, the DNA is TGTGCCAGCAGCCGCTGGGGAGCCTCCTACGAGCAGTACTTC.

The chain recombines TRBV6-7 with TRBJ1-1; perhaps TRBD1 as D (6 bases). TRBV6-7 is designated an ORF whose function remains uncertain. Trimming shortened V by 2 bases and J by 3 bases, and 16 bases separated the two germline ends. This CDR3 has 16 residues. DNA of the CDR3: TGTGCCAGCAGTTACCCACAGGGAATAGGGGACACTGAAGCTTTCTTT. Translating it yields CASSYPQGIGDTEAFF.

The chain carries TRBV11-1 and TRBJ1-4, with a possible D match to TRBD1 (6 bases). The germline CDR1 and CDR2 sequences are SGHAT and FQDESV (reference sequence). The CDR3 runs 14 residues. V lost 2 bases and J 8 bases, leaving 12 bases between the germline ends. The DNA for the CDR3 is TGTGCCAGCAGCTTAACTGTTGGGGGCGAAAAACTGTTTTTT. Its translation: CASSLTVGGEKLFF.

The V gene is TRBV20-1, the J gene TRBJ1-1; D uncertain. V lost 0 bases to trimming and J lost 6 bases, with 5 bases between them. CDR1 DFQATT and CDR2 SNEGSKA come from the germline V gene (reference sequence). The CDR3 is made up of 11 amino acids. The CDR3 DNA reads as TGCAGTGCTAGAGACCTCGCTGAAGCTTTCTTT. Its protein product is CSARDLAEAFF.

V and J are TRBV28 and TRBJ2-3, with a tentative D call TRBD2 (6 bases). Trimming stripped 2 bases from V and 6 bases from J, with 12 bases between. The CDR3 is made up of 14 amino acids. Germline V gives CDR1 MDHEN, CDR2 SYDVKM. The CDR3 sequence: CASSLRAGSDTQYF. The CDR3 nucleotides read TGTGCCAGCAGTTTAAGGGCCGGGAGTGATACGCAGTATTTT. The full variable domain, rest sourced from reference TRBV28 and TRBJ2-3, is DVKVTQSSRYLVKRTGEKVFLECVQDMDHENMFWYRQDPGLGLRLIYFSYDVKMKEKGDIPEGYSVSREKKERFSLILESASTNQTSMYLCASSLRAGSDTQYFGPGTRLTVL.

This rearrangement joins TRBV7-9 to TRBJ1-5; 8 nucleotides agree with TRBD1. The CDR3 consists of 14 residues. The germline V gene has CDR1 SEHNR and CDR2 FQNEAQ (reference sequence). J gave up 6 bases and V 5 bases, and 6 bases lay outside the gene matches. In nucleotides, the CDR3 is TGTGCCAGCAGCCCGGGGACAGGATTTCAGCCCCAGCATTTT. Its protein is CASSPGTGFQPQHF.

Here the CDR3 reads CASSPGLAGGETQYF. CDR3 coding DNA: TGTGCCAGCAGCCCCGGACTAGCGGGAGGGGAGACCCAGTACTTC. V usage is TRBV7-7 and J usage is TRBJ2-5; 15 bases fit TRBD2. This CDR3 has 15 residues. Germline values: CDR1 SSHAT, CDR2 FNYEAQ (reference sequence). The J segment lost 5 bases and the V segment lost 5 bases, leaving 3 bases of the junction unmatched.

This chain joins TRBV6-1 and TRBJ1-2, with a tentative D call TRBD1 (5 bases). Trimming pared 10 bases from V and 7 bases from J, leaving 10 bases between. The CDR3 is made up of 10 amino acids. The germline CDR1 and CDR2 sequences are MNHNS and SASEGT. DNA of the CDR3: TGTGCCACTAACAGGAGTGGCTACACCTTC. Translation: CATNRSGYTF.

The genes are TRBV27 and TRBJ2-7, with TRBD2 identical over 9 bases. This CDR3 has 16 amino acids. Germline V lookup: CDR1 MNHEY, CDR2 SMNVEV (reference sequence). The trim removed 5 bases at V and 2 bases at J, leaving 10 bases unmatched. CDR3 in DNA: TGTGCCAGCAGTCCCTTAGCGGGAGAGGGCCCCTACGAGCAGTACTTC. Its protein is CASSPLAGEGPYEQYF.

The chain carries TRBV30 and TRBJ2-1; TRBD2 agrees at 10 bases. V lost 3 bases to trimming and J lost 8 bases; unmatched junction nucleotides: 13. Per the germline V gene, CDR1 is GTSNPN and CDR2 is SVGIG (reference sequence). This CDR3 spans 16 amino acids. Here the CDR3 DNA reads TGTGCCTGGAGCCTTAGGACTAGCGGTGTGAGCTATGAGCAGTTCTTC. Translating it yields CAWSLRTSGVSYEQFF.

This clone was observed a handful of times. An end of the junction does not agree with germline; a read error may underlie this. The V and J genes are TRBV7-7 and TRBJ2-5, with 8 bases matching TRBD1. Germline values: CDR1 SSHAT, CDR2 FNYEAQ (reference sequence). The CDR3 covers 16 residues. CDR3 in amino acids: CASSTLPRGQGETQYF. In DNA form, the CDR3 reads TGTGCTAGCAGCACCCTTCCCAGGGGGCAAGGAGAGACCCAGTACTTC.

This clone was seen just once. The CDR3 protein is CASSPPVGSGQGYTEAFF. The CDR3 region has the DNA TGTGCCAGCTCACCACCGGTTGGATCGGGACAGGGTTACACTGAAGCTTTCTTT. The chain is built from TRBV18 and TRBJ1-1; the match to TRBD1 covers 9 bases. CDR1 KGHSH and CDR2 LQKENI come from the germline V gene. V lost 0 bases and J lost 3; bases outside the gene matches: 11. This CDR3 comprises 18 residues.

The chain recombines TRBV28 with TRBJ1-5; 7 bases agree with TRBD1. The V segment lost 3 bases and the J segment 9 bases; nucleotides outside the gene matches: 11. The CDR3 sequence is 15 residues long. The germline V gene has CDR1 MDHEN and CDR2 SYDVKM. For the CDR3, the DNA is TGTGCCAGCAGTTTGCCGGGAGGGGGCGGTTGGCCCCAGCATTTT. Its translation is CASSLPGGGGWPQHF.

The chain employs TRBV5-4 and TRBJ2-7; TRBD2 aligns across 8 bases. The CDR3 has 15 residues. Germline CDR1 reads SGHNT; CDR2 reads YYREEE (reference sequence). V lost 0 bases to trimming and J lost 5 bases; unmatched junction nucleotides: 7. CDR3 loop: CASSLGIGRGNEQYF. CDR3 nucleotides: TGTGCCAGCAGCTTGGGGATCGGGAGGGGGAACGAGCAGTACTTC.

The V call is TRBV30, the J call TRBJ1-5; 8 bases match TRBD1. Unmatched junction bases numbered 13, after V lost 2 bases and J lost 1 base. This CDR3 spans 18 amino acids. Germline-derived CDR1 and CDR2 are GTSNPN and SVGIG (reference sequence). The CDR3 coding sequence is TGTGCCTGGAGTCGGGACAGGTCCTCCCTTGGGAGCAATCAGCCCCAGCATTTT. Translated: CAWSRDRSSLGSNQPQHF.

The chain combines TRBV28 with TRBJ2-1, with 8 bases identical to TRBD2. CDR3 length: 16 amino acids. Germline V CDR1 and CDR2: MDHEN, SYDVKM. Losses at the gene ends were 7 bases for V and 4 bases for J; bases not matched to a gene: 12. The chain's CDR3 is CASIRGPGLVYNEQFF. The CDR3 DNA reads TGTGCCAGCATTAGAGGCCCGGGACTAGTATACAATGAGCAGTTCTTC. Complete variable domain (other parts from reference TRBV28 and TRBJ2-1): DVKVTQSSRYLVKRTGEKVFLECVQDMDHENMFWYRQDPGLGLRLIYFSYDVKMKEKGDIPEGYSVSREKKERFSLILESASTNQTSMYLCASIRGPGLVYNEQFFGPGTRLTVL.

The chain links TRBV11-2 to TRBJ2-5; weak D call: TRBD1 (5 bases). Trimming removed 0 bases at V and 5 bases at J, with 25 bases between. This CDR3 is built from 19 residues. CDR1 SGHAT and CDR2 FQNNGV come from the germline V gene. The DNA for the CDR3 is TGTGCCAGCAGCTTAGAGGGGCCGGCCGGCCCGCTAGTCCTCGAGACCCAGTACTTC. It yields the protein CASSLEGPAGPLVLETQYF.

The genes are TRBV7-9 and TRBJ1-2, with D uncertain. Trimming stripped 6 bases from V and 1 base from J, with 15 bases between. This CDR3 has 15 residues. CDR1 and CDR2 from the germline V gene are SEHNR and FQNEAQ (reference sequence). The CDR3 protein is CASSSTQPVNYGYTF. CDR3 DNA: TGTGCCAGCAGTAGCACTCAGCCGGTTAACTATGGCTACACCTTC.

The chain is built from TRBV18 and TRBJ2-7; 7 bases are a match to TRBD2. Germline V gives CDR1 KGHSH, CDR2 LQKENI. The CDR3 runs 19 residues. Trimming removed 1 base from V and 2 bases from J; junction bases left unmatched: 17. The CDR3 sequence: CASSPRTPFSGQKPYEQYF. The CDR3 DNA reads TGTGCCAGCTCACCACGAACCCCCTTTAGCGGGCAAAAACCCTACGAGCAGTACTTC.

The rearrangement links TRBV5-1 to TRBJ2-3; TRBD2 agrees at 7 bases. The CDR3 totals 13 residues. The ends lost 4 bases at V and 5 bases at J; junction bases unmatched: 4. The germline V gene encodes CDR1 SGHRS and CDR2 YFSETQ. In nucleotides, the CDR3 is TGCGCCAGCAGCAGGGAGGGCGGAGATACGCAGTATTTT. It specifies CASSREGGDTQYF. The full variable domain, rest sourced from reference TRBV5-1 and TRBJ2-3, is KAGVTQTPRYLIKTRGQQVTLSCSPISGHRSVSWYQQTPGQGLQFLFEYFSETQRNKGNFPGRFSGRQFSNSRSEMNVSTLELGDSALYLCASSREGGDTQYFGPGTRLTVL.

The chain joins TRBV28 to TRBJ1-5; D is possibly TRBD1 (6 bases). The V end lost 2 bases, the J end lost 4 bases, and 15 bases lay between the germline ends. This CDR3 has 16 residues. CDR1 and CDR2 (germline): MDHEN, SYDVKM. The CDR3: CASSLRGAGRNQPQHF. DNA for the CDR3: TGTGCCAGCAGTTTACGGGGGGCCGGGAGAAATCAGCCCCAGCATTTT.